The source of this TCR beta chain is a study of identical twins. Between the trimmed V and J ends, which lost 2 bases and 3 bases, there was a span of 10 bases. From germline, CDR1 is KGHDR and CDR2 SFDVKD. This CDR3 region has 15 residues. Study-wide results and caveats: A lower insertion count was a feature of abundant cord blood beta clonotypes, with no such feature in memory repertoires.

This clonotype was recorded at least ten times. Its target is not known. Unique molecular identifiers were in the cDNA, with template-switch universal primer binding. TCRdb independently ran MiXCR on the 5' RACE reads; one entry per CDR3 protein. The sample yields approximately 890,000 distinct CDR3 sequences, 12% seen once. The data were also submitted as part of a second study, on yellow fever vaccine responses in identical twins.

This TCR derives from a woman between 18 and 29 years old in good health. The rearrangement links TRBV24-1 to TRBJ2-1; possibly TRBD1 for D (6 bases). The sample was PBMCs. CDR3 nucleotides: TGTGCCACCAGTGATTCTCGACAGGTCTACAATGAGCAGTTCTTC. It specifies CATSDSRQVYNEQFF.